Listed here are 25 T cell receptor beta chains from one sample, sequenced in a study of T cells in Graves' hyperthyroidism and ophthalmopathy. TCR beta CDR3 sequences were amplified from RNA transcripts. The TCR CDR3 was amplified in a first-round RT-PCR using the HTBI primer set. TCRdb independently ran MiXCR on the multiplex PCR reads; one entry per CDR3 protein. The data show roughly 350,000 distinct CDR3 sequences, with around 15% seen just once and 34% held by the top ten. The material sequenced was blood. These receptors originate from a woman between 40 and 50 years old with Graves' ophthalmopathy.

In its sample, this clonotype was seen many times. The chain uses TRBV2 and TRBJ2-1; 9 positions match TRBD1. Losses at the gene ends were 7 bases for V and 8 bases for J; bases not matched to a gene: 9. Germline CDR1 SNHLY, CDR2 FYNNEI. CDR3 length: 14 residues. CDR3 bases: TGTGCCAGCAACCCGGGACAGGGAATCTATGAGCAGTTCTTC. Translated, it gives CASNPGQGIYEQFF.

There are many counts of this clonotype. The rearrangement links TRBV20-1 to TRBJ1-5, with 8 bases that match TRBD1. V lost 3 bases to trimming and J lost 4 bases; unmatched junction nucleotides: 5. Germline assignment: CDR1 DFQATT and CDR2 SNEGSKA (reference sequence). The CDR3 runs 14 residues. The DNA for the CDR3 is TGCAGTGCTAGTCGACAGGGGTATAATCAGCCCCAGCATTTT. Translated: CSASRQGYNQPQHF.

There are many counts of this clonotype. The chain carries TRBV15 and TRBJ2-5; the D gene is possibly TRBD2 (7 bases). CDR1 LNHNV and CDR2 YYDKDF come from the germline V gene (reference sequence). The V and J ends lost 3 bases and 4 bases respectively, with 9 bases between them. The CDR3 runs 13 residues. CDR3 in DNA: TGTGCCACCAGCAGCGGGGGGCGAGAGACCCAGTACTTC. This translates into CATSSGGRETQYF.

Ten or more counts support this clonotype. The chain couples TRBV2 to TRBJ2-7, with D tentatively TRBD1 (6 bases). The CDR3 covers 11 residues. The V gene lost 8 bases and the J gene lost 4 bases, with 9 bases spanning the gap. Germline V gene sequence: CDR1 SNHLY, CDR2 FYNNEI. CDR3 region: CASFQGYEQYF. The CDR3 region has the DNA TGTGCCAGCTTCCAGGGGTACGAGCAGTACTTC.

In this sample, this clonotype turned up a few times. CDR3 nucleotides: TGCGCCAGCAGCCAGACAGTGAGCAATCAGCCCCAGCATTTT. This translates into CASSQTVSNQPQHF. The chain is built from TRBV4-1 and TRBJ1-5; D may be TRBD1 (5 bases). The CDR3 sequence is 14 residues long. V was shortened by 3 bases and J by 1 base, with 7 bases between the two germline ends. Germline CDR1 reads MGHRA; CDR2 reads YSYEKL.

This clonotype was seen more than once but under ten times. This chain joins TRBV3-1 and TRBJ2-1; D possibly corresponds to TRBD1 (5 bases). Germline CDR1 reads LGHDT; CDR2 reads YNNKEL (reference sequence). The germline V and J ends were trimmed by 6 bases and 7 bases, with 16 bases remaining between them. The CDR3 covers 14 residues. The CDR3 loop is CASRRRGKGNEQFF. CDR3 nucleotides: TGTGCCAGCAGGAGAAGAGGTAAGGGGAATGAGCAGTTCTTC.

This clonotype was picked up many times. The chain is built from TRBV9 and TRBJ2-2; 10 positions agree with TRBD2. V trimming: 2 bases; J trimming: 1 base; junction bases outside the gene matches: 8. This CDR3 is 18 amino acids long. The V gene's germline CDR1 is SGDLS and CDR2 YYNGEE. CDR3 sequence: CASSVLAGGPMNTGELFF. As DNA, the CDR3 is TGTGCCAGCAGCGTCTTAGCGGGGGGCCCCATGAACACCGGGGAGCTGTTTTTT. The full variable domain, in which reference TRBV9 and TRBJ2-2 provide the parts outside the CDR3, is DSGVTQTPKHLITATGQRVTLRCSPRSGDLSVYWYQQSLDQGLQFLIQYYNGEERAKGNILERFSAQQFPDLHSELNLSSLELGDSALYFCASSVLAGGPMNTGELFFGEGSRLTVL.

The CDR3 loop reads CASSPGLQTHSPLHF. The CDR3 nucleotides are TGTGCCAGCAGTCCGGGACTCCAGACGCATTCACCCCTCCACTTT. The V and J genes are TRBV3-1 and TRBJ1-6, with D maybe TRBD1 (5 bases). The V end lost 6 bases, the J end lost 8 bases, and 17 bases lay between the germline ends. The CDR3 runs 15 residues. The V gene's germline CDR1 is LGHDT and CDR2 YNNKEL (reference sequence).

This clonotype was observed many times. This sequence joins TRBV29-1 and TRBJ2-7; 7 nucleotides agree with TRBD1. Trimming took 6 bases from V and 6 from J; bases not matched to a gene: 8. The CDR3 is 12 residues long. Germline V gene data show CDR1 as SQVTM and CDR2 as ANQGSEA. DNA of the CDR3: TGCAGCGTCGCGACAGGGAGTGGCGAGCAGTACTTC. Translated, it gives CSVATGSGEQYF.

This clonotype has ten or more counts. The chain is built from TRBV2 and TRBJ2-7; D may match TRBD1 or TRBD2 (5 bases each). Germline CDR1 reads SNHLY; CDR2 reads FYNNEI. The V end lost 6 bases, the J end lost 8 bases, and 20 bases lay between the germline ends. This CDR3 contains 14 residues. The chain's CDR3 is CASSARDGESQQYF. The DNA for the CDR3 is TGTGCCAGCAGCGCCCGGGACGGCGAATCGCAGCAGTACTTC.

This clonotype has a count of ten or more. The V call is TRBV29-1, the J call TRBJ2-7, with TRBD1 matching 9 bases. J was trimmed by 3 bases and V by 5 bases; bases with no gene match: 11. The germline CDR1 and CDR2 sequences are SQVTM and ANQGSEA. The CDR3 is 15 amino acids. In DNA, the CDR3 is TGCAGCGTTATGGCCCCGGGACAGGGAAACTACGAGCAGTACTTC. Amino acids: CSVMAPGQGNYEQYF.

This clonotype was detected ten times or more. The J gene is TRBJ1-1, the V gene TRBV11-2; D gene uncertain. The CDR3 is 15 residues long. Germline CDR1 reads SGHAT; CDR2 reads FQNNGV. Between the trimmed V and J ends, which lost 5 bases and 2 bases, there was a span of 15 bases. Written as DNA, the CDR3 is TGTGCCAGCAGCCCCTACCCACAGCTAAACACTGAAGCTTTCTTT. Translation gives CASSPYPQLNTEAFF.

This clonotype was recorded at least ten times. The CDR3 DNA is TGCGCCAGCAGCTTGATTGGAATCGAGCAGTACTTC. Protein product: CASSLIGIEQYF. The chain employs TRBV5-1 and TRBJ2-7; D remains ambiguous. Germline V CDR1 and CDR2: SGHRS, YFSETQ. The ends were cut back, 1 base at V and 6 bases at J, with 8 bases in the middle. The CDR3 has 12 amino acids.

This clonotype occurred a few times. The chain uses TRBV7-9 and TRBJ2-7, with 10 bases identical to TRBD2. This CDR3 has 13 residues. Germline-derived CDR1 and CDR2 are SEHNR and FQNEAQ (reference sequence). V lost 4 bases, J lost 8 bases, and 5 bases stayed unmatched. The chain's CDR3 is CASSSRSGGKQYF. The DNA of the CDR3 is TGTGCCAGCAGCTCCCGTAGCGGGGGGAAGCAGTACTTC.

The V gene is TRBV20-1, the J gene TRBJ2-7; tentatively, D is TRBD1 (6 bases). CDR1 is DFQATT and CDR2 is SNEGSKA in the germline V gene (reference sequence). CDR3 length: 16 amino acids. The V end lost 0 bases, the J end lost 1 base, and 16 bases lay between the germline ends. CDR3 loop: CSARDFRTAHSYEQYF. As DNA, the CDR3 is TGCAGTGCTAGAGATTTCCGGACAGCTCATTCCTACGAGCAGTACTTC.

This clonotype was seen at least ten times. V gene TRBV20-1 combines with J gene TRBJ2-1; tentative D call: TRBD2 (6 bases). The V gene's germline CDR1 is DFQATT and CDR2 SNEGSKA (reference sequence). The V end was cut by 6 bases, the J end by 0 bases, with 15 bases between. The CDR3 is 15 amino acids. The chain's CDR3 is CSADSTRSSYNEQFF. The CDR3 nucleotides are TGCAGTGCCGATTCGACTAGGAGCTCCTACAATGAGCAGTTCTTC.

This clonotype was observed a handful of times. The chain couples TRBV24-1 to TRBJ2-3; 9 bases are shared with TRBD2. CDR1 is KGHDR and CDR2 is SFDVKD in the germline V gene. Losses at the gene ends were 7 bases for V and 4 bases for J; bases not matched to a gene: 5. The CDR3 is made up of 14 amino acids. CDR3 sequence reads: CATRRTSESDTQYF. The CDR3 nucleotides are TGTGCCACCAGGAGGACTAGCGAATCAGATACGCAGTATTTT.

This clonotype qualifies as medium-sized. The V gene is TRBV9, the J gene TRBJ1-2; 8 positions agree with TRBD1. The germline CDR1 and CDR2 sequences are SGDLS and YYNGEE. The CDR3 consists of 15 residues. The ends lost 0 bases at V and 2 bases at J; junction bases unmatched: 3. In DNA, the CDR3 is TGTGCCAGCAGCGTAGTCCCAGGGGGCAACTATGGCTACACCTTC. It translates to CASSVVPGGNYGYTF.

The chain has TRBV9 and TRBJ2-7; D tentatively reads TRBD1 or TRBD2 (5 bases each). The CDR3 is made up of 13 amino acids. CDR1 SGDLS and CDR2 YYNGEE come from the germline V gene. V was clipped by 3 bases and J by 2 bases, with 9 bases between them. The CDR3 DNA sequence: TGTGCCAGCAGCGCAGGGAGAACCTACGAGCAGTACTTC. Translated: CASSAGRTYEQYF.

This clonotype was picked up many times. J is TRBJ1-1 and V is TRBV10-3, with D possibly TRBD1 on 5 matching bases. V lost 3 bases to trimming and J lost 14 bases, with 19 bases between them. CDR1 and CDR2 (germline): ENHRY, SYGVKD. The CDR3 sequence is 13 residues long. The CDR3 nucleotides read TGTGCCATCAGTGAATTGGATGGGGGTTATCCCTTCTTT. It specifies CAISELDGGYPFF.

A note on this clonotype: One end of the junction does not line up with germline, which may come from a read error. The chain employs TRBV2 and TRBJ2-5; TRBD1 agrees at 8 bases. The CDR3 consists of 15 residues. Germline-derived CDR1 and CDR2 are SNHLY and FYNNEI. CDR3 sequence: CASSGPGTGRTVVNF. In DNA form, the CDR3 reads TGTGCCAGCAGTGGCCCCGGGACAGGAAGGACAGTAGTAAACTTC.

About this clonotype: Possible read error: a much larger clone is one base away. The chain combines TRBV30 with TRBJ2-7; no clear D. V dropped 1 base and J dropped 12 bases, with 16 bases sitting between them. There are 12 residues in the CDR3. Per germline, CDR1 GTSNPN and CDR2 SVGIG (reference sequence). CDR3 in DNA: TGTGCCTGGAGTGCAGATAAGGGTTCAGCGTACTTC. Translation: CAWSADKGSAYF.

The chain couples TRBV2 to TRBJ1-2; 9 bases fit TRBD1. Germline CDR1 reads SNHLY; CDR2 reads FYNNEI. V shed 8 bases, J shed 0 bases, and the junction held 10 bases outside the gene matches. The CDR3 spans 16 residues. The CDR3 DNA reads TGTGCCAGCGGCTTCCGGGACAGGGTAACTAACTATGGCTACACCTTC. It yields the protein CASGFRDRVTNYGYTF. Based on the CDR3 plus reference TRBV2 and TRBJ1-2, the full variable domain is EPEVTQTPSHQVTQMGQEVILRCVPISNHLYFYWYRQILGQKVEFLVSFYNNEISEKSEIFDDQFSVERPDGSNFTLKIRSTKLEDSAMYFCASGFRDRVTNYGYTFGSGTRLTVV.

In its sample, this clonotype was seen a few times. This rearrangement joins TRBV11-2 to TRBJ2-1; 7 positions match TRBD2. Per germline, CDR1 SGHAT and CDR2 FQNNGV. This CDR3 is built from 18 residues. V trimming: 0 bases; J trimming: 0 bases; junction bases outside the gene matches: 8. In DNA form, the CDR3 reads TGTGCCAGCAGCTTAGATAGGTCGACTAGCTACTCCTACAATGAGCAGTTCTTC. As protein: CASSLDRSTSYSYNEQFF.

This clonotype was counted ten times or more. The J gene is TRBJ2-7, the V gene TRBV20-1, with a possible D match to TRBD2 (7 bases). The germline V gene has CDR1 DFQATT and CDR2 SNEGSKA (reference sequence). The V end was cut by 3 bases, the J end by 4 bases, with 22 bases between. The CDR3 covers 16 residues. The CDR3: CSASFLGAAGLYEQYF. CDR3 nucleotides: TGCAGTGCTAGTTTCTTGGGGGCAGCGGGATTGTACGAGCAGTACTTC.